This record looks at one T cell receptor beta chain sequence and its context. Its target is unknown. Time point indicated: week 35, safety follow-up. The vaccine gave 300 ug of a 20-mer mutant IDH1 peptide subcutaneously per dose. These data originate in a study of a mutant IDH1 vaccine in newly diagnosed glioma. The table came from immunoSEQ multiplex PCR; TCRdb's copy has only in-frame clones and leaves some out. The sample has about 41,000 clones; 75% to 90% are singletons. Study-wide points: Immune responses induced by vaccination arose in 93.3% of the patients.

The junction had 5 bases not matched to a gene; V was cut back by 3 bases and J by 4 bases. The CDR3 has 14 residues. Germline loops: CDR1 KGHSH, CDR2 LQKENI. The sequence was collected from a man aged 40-50 years with glioma. Sequences were derived from PBMCs, sampled from a glioma patient whose treatment included an IDH1 peptide vaccine. The chain recombines TRBV18 with TRBJ2-7; 8 positions agree with TRBD1. The CDR3 loop reads CASSPPGQDYEQYF. As DNA, the CDR3 is TGTGCCAGCTCACCCCCGGGACAGGATTACGAGCAGTACTTC.